The present T cell receptor beta chain was sequenced within a study of follicular helper T cells after annual influenza vaccination (TCRdb year 2017). For the study in its entirety: After each seasonal influenza vaccination, blood samples were collected on days 0, 7 and 28. To study recall of cTfh clones, some subjects were followed through successive annual vaccinations in the 2013-2014, 2014-2015 and 2015-2016 seasons. One week after vaccination, a second recruited cohort of 12 to 13 subjects (Table S1) displayed a similar ICOS+CD38+ cTfh response. Multi-year samples were available from six subjects, with four subjects covering two vaccination seasons and two subjects covering three seasons. The 2013-2014 samples were cryopreserved, while the 2015 samples were processed right after collection.

The intended sense of this specimen's time point label: 2015-2016 season, 7 days after influenza vaccination. TCRB sequencing was used to follow sorted CD4 subsets from the blood of adults before and after they were given the seasonal inactivated influenza vaccine (Fluvarix). To be eligible, subjects had to be community-dwelling and could not have received an influenza vaccine during the previous 6 months. Subjects were excluded for influenza vaccine contraindications, substance abuse, HIV/AIDS, active malignancy, immunomodulatory medication, or active illness such as respiratory infection. At each time point, somewhere between about 40 and 100 mL of blood was taken. Non-naive CD4+CXCR5+PD-1+ cells were defined as circulating Tfh and were sorted into ICOS+CD38+ and ICOS-CD38- fractions. Either Ficoll-Paque PLUS or SepMate separation was used to isolate PBMC. Cell subsets were sorted from PBMC on a BD FACS Aria before DNA extraction.

Worth noting for this clone: Its antigen has not been determined. Base qualities are not at hand, and no much larger clone is one base apart.

General conclusions and limits of the study: Day 7 ICOS+CD38+ clones were most often found later in ICOS-CD38- cTfh, suggesting that subset may serve as a memory reservoir. Productive TCRB sequences were recovered from only about 9-23% of analyzed cells, so rare clonotypes could not be sampled. Successive annual vaccinations recalled a recurring oligoclonal ICOS+CD38+ cTfh response that included tetramer and AIM influenza-specific clonotypes. ICOS+CD38+ cTfh clonality correlated with the frequency of that population, and its change correlated with the change in circulating plasmablast frequency.

Including the terminal cysteine and phenylalanine, the CDR3 comprises 16 residues. The sequence is cut down to CDR3 DNA, 48 bases in frame from base 1. Ends trimmed: V by 5 bases, J by 3 bases; bases unmatched to a gene: 10. CDR1 and CDR2, per the germline V gene, are SGHVS and FQNEAQ. Preparation of the library involved the immunoSEQ multiplex PCR assay. Adaptive Biotechnologies handled the TCRB amplification, library preparation, sequencing and preliminary bioinformatics at Survey level resolution. For TCRB sequencing, genomic DNA from the sorted cTfh populations was amplified by multiplex PCR. In the paper's pipeline: Clonality was calculated in R as 1 minus normalized Shannon entropy, and the Gini index was computed with the R package ineq. Overlap score was defined as the summed counts of shared sequences divided by the total counts of all sequences in both compared samples. Fisher's exact test, with an assumed theoretical repertoire of 10^7 TCRB sequences, was used to assess the significance of shared clonotypes. Not all clones reach the TCRdb copy of this immuneACCESS table, which keeps in-frame sequences only. Checked studies attribute under half of the gap to unresolved V genes and leave the rest unexplained. The DNA was the basis for D and trimming; V, J and clone size are from that table. The sample table records over a thousand clones; about four fifths of these occur just once. The ten largest clones add up to approximately 7.7% of the sample.

The chain is assembled from TRBV7-8 and TRBJ1-5; 7 central nucleotides agree with TRBD1. The specimen was CXCR5+ CD38+ circulating T follicular helper cells from blood, collected 7 days after influenza vaccination. Taken with the paper, the label for cell subset or site translates to: circulating Tfh, non-naive CD4+CXCR5+PD-1+ (ICOS+CD38+ or ICOS-CD38-). This TCR was sampled from an adult who received the influenza vaccine. The DNA sequence reads TGTGCCAGCAGCACCGAAGACAGGGTGAACAATCAGCCCCAGCATTTT. Its translation reads: CASSTEDRVNNQPQHF.